The clone carrying this T cell receptor (beta chain) was recorded a few times. Its cognate antigen is unknown. TCRdb independently ran MiXCR on the 5' RACE reads; one entry per CDR3 protein. The sample has around 57,000 distinct CDR3 sequences; 28% are singletons. CD4+CD45RO+CD25- cells were isolated as memory CD4+ T cells. Study-wide points: The TCR gene usage of tumor memory CD4+ T cells clustered together with blood and lymph node memory CD4+ cells and with lymph node naive CD4+ cells. Tumor-infiltrating Treg TCR alpha and beta sequences overlapped most with tumor naive CD4+ T cells, then blood naive.

Trimming pared 4 bases from V and 3 bases from J, leaving 13 bases between. The germline V gene encodes CDR1 SQVTM and CDR2 ANQGSEA. This CDR3 has 15 residues. The sample taken for sequencing was tumor-infiltrating memory CD4+ T cells sorted from the breast tumor. Subset denoted: memory CD4+ T cells, CD4+CD45RO+CD25-. The chain is built from TRBV29-1 and TRBJ2-6; TRBD1 is a possible D gene (6 bases). The sequence was collected from a female donor with breast cancer. The CDR3 reads CSVVAGAGGANVLTF. Written as DNA, the CDR3 is TGCAGCGTTGTAGCAGGGGCTGGTGGGGCCAACGTCCTGACTTTC. Supplemented by reference TRBV29-1 and TRBJ2-6, the full variable domain reads SAVISQKPSRDICQRGTSLTIQCQVDSQVTMMFWYRQQPGQSLTLIATANQGSEATYESGFVIDKFPISRPNLTFSTLTVSNMSPEDSSIYLCSVVAGAGGANVLTFGAGSRLTVL.